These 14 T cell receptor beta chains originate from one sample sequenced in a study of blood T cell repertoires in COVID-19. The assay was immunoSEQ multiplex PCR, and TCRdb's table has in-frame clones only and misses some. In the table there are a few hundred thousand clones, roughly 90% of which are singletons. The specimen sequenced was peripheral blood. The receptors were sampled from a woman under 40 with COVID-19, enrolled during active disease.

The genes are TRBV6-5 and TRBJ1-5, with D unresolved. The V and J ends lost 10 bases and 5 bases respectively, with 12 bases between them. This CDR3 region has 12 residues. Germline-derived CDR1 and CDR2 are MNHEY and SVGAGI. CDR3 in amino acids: CATSSPDQPQHF. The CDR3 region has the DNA TGTGCCACGTCCAGTCCCGATCAGCCCCAGCATTTT.

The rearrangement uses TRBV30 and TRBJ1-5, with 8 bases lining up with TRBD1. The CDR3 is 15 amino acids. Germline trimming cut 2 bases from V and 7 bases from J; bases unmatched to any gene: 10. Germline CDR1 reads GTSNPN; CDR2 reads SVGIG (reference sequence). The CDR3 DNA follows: TGTGCCTGGAGTCCCCAGACAGGGGCGGTGCAGCCCCAGCATTTT. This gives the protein CAWSPQTGAVQPQHF.

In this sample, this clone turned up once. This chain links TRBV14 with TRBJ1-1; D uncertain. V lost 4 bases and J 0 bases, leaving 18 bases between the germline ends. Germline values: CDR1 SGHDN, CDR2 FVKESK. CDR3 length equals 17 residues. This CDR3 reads CASSPFGSFTLNTEAFF. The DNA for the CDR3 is TGTGCCAGCAGCCCCTTTGGCTCTTTCACCCTGAACACTGAAGCTTTCTTT. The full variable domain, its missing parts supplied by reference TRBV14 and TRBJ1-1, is EAGVTQFPSHSVIEKGQTVTLRCDPISGHDNLYWYRRVMGKEIKFLLHFVKESKQDESGMPNNRFLAERTGGTYSTLKVQPAELEDSGVYFCASSPFGSFTLNTEAFFGQGTRLTVV.

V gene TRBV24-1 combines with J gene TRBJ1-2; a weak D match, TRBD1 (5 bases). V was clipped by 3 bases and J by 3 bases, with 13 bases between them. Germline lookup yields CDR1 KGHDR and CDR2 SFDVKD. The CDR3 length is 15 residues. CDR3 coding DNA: TGTGCCACCAGTGATCCGAACGGGGGGGACTATGGCTACACCTTC. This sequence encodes CATSDPNGGDYGYTF.

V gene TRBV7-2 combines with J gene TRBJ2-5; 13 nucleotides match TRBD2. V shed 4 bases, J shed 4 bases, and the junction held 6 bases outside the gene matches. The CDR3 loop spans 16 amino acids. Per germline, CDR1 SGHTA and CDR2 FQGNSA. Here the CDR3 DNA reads TGTGCCAGCAGCTCGACTAGCGGGAGGCCCCCAGAGACCCAGTACTTC. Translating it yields CASSSTSGRPPETQYF.

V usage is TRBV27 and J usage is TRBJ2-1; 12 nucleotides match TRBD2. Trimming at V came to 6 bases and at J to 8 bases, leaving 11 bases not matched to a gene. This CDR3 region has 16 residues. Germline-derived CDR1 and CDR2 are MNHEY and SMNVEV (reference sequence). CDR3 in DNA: TGTGCCAGCAGCACTTCTCTAGCGGGGGGGATTGATGAGCAGTTCTTC. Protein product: CASSTSLAGGIDEQFF.

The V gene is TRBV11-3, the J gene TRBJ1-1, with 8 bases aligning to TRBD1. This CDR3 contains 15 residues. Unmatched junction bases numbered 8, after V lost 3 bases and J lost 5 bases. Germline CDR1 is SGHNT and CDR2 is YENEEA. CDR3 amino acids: CASSLDGQGGTEAFF. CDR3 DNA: TGTGCCAGCAGCTTGGATGGACAGGGTGGGACTGAAGCTTTCTTT.

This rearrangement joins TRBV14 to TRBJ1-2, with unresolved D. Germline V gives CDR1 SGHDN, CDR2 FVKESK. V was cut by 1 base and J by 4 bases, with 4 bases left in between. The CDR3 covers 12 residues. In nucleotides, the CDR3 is TGTGCCAGCAGCCAAGCCGTCTATGGCTACACCTTC. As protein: CASSQAVYGYTF.

For the CDR3, the DNA is TGTGCCAGCATCCAGACAGGGAGTGAAGCTTTCTTT. Its protein product is CASIQTGSEAFF. This chain connects TRBV6-5 to TRBJ1-1; 7 bases are a match to TRBD1. From germline, CDR1 is MNHEY and CDR2 SVGAGI. CDR3 size: 12 residues. The trim removed 7 bases at V and 7 bases at J, leaving 6 bases unmatched.

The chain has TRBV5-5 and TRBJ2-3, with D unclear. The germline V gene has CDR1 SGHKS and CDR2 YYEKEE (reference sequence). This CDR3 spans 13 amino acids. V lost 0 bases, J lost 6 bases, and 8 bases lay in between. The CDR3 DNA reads TGTGCCAGCAGCTTGGTCACTATCGATACGCAGTATTTT. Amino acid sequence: CASSLVTIDTQYF.

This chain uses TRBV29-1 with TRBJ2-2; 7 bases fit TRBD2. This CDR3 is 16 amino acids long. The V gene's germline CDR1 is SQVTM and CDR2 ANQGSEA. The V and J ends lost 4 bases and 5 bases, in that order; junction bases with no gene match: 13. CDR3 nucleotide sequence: TGCAGCGTTGGAGTTCTCGCGGGAGAAGGGACCGGGGAGCTGTTTTTT. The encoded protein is CSVGVLAGEGTGELFF.

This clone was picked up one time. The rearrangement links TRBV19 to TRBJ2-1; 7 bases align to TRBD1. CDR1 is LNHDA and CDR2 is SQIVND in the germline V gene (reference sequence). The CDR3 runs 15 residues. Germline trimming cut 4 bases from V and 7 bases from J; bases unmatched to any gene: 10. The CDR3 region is CASSSRGMPENEQFF. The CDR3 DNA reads TGTGCCAGTAGTAGCAGGGGGATGCCTGAGAATGAGCAGTTCTTC.

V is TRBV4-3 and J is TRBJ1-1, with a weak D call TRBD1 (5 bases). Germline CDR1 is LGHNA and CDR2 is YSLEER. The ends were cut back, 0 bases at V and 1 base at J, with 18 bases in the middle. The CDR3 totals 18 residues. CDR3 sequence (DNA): TGCGCCAGCAGCCAAGATCTGTATACCCCCGGGGGGAACACTGAAGCTTTCTTT. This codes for CASSQDLYTPGGNTEAFF.

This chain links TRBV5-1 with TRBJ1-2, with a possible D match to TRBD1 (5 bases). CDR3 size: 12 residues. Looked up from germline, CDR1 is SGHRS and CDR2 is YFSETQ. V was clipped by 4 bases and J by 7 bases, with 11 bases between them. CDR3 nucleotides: TGCGCCAGCAGCGCCTCAGGGTCTGGCTACACCTTC. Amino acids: CASSASGSGYTF.